This TCR beta chain was observed in a study of cytomegalovirus exposure and HLA in healthy donors listed by TCRdb under 2017. Some background on the complete study: In an earlier analysis of fewer than 750 of the donors, 250 to 350 Gb of sequence data and approximately 120 million unique TCR beta sequences from about 179 million T cells were reported. Donor age, sex, ethnicity and CMV serostatus were collected together with the repertoire data. The T cell repertoires of 666 subjects were profiled by immunosequencing and related to cytomegalovirus serostatus. A later genetic analysis used genome-wide SNP genotypes for about 65% of the 666 donors, treating that subset as a discovery cohort. To predict cytomegalovirus infection status, the study combined high-throughput TCR immunosequencing, statistical association of individual TCRs with disease status, and machine learning. Across approximately 400 genotyped donors of the cohort, an average of approximately 240,000 unique TCR beta nucleotide sequences per donor were sequenced, and roughly a sixth of those sequences were non-productive. An earlier analysis of fewer than 700 of the donors applied high-throughput TCR beta sequencing to assess whether each TCR beta V gene segment acted as functional or pseudogenic. The later analysis used no new phenotypic data to find candidate immune exposures, relying instead on TCR beta sequences and their occurrence across donors. Among the roughly 380 genotyped donors, 75% to 90% belonged to the genetic ancestry cluster associated with self-reported Caucasian donors. A separate validation cohort of approximately 120 different subjects was used in addition to the approximately 640-subject first cohort. HLA typing included class I and class II loci at four-digit resolution. An early release covering 550 to 700 HLA-typed donors comprised 300 to 350 gigabases of sequencing data and 85 million to 100 million unique TCR sequences. The number of donors typed differed by locus, with about 629-630 for A, B, C, DRB1 and DQB1, around 500 for DQA1, about 610 for DPA1, and 400 to 490 for DPB1. Every discovery cohort repertoire had been produced on one sequencing platform. To study patterns of TCR occurrence, a later analysis re-analyzed previously published TCR beta repertoires from under 750 donors and added high-resolution HLA genotyping. The aim of the study was to test whether cataloging public T cell receptors could identify signatures of past pathogen exposure. Four or five DR-DQ haplotypes were handled as single units for association and clustering, since linkage in the cohort was strong. Findings and caveats that apply to the study as a whole: A further reported finding was that TCR beta sequences accurately predicted the HLA-A and HLA-B alleles for most subjects in the first cohort. At a false discovery rate of 0.05, a later analysis linked 15,000 to 20,000 TCR beta sequences to specific HLA alleles. Roughly uniform sequencing depth across donors was assumed in presence/absence analyses, although this assumption may not hold. Fewer than 20 rarely observed V segments, including chromosome 9 orphons, were excluded from the earlier analysis of just under 600 of the donors because counts were too low. In the study, 150 to 200 TCR beta chains were listed as associated with cytomegalovirus. Correlated functional status among segregating V segments might reflect linkage disequilibrium, but an unknown experimental factor could not be ruled out. In an earlier analysis of around 600 of the donors, most TCR beta V segments were observed in productive rearrangements about 87% or about 30% of the time, broadly matching IMGT annotations. Compared with equally common non-associated chains, HLA-associated TCR beta chains in a later analysis were more clonally expanded and had lower generation probabilities. The 87-base-pair reads could not distinguish some IMGT-functional V segments, including TRBV6-2 and TRBV6-3, so those segments were excluded. HLA typing was unavailable for some donors at each locus, so association tests used only the typed subset. V-gene and J-gene trimming of TCR beta chains was associated with a missense DCLRE1C variant in a later genetic analysis, and the association was replicated in an independent cohort. A later genetic analysis reported fewer N-insertions in productive TCRs among donors in an Asian-associated ancestry cluster than the roughly 620-donor mean. Only TCR beta chains were sequenced in this cohort, and the absence of alpha or paired-chain data limited detectable features. According to a later analysis, TCR association rates differed among HLA loci, with DRB1 alleles showing the most associated TCRs and HLA-C alleles showing the fewest. It was suggested by the authors that the approach could potentially be generalized to other disease states and immunological phenotypes. A cluster of highly shared sequence variants was judged likely to represent a technical artifact of the sequencing pipeline. Most TCR sequences were seen in very few donors, while some public TCRs were found in many individuals. Most CMV-associated TCR beta chains appeared to be HLA-restricted in a later analysis, and the HLA associations seemed to be driven largely by CMV exposure. In both the original and validation cohorts, the classifier was reported to diagnose cytomegalovirus status with high specificity and sensitivity. When HLA alleles, especially DR and DQ, strongly co-occurred, TCR associations were difficult to assign to individual alleles. Three of the identified cytomegalovirus-associated TCR beta chains were confirmed in vitro to be specific for cytomegalovirus antigens. According to a later analysis, parvovirus B19, influenza, CMV and Epstein-Barr virus appeared linked to several top co-occurrence clusters. The only immune exposure information available for the cohort was CMV serostatus.

Worth noting for this clone: Its antigen target is currently unknown. Per-base qualities were not stored, and no clone one base away is much larger.

The protocol used for the library was the immunoSEQ multiplex PCR assay. A mixture of 60 forward primers for TCR Vbeta segments and 13 reverse primers for TCR Jbeta segments was used in the multiplex PCR. A multiplex PCR assay on genomic DNA amplified the CDR3 region of rearranged TCR beta genes. The amplified TCR beta libraries were sequenced on the Illumina HiSeq System as 87-base-pair reads. Per the authors' processing: Across the 666 repertoires, a later analysis counted tens of millions of unique TCR beta chains, roughly 11 million of which were shared by at least two donors. Raw reads were error-corrected and collapsed into unique sequences with a nearest-neighbor algorithm that merged closely related sequences to remove PCR and sequencing errors. CDR3 sequences were aligned to IMGT reference sequences to assign V, D and J gene segments. Each retained sequence needed at least a six-nucleotide match to both a V gene segment and a J gene segment. A rearrangement counted as productive if the CDR3 had no stop codons and remained in frame with V and J, and every other rearrangement counted as non-productive. Following IMGT convention, CDR3 was defined as the stretch from the second conserved V-encoded cysteine to the conserved J-encoded phenylalanine. The earlier analysis of some 600 of the donors excluded sequences that lacked an unambiguous match to a single V gene segment. An earlier analysis of a few hundred of the donors classified V segments as functional when productive rearrangements were above 56.7% and as segregating when the standard deviation between donors was above 5%. A statistical classification framework was built to diagnose cytomegalovirus status from the catalog of TCR beta chain sequences. A later analysis assigned V and J genes by comparing TCR nucleotide sequences with IMGT/GENE-DB human TR gene sequences. The TCRdist pipeline was used in a later analysis to assign CDR3 sequences and most-parsimonious VDJ recombination scenarios. In a later analysis, every TCR beta chain was defined by the combination of its CDR3 amino acid sequence and its V-gene family, and reads without a unique V-gene family were dropped. To address suspected cross-contamination and a sequencing artifact, a later analysis removed over 500 highly shared, low-generation-probability nucleotide sequences. A later analysis calculated a clonal expansion index for each public chain from normalized within-repertoire ranks of inferred template counts. In a later analysis, generation probabilities were computed using a VDJ recombination model fitted to out-of-frame rearrangements, and the results were checked against IGoR. In a later analysis, TCR-TCR, TCR-HLA and TCR-CMV co-occurrence was scored with hypergeometric tests, and a repertoire-size bias correction was applied to TCR pairs. A later analysis estimated false discovery rates by permuting HLA or CMV assignments 20 times. In a later analysis, co-occurring TCRs were grouped with DBSCAN, and TCRdist sequence similarity was added when clustering was performed within HLA-allele-positive subsets. Repertoires with fewer than 30,000 or more than 120,000 public chains, plus five repertoires with anomalous nucleotide sharing, were excluded from co-occurrence clustering. Imported from immuneACCESS, the table was reduced by TCRdb to in-frame sequences with V and J called. These copies leave out some clones; in studies compared against another copy, an unresolved V gene accounts for under half, and the cause of the remainder is not known. The V and J calls and clone size were taken over from that table, and D and trimming were inferred from the DNA. For this sample there are some 140,000 clones; 70% to 80% appear just once. Approximately 8% of the sample comes from the top ten.

Measured from the cysteine to the phenylalanine, the CDR3 is 13 residues long. The sequence is cut down to CDR3 DNA, 39 bases in frame from base 1. The trim is 4 bases for V and 2 bases for J, with a gap of 6 bases between the germline ends. For CDR1 and CDR2, the germline V gene lists LGHNA and YSLEER. The cohort consisted of 650 to 700 healthy bone marrow donors. All cohort members were sampled while nominally healthy, although unrecorded immune exposures were likely present. The donor was CMV seropositive and was included in the group of 250 to 300 seropositive cohort members. A peripheral blood sample was collected from each donor, and TCR beta sequencing was performed on peripheral blood mononuclear cells. The Qiagen DNeasy Blood Extraction Kit was used to extract genomic DNA from the blood cell samples.

The chain is assembled from TRBV4-3 and TRBJ2-1, with no D gene named confidently. Sequenced material: PBMCs. The clonotype originates from a man aged 25-45 years in good health and CMV-seropositive. The sequenced DNA: TGCGCCAGCAGCCCTTCTCCCTACAATGAGCAGTTCTTC. It specifies CASSPSPYNEQFF.